The 32 T cell receptor beta chains below all came from one sample that was sequenced in a study of type 1 regulatory T cells. TCRdb independently ran MiXCR on the reads; one entry per CDR3 protein. The sample includes about 68,000 distinct CDR3 sequences, about 62% of them seen just once. Antigens of these TCRs are unknown. The sample was cultured T cells, either the whole culture or a sorted T cell fraction (not recorded which). Specified subset: Tr1-enriched cell product generated in vitro against host alloantigens. The receptors stem from a human donor in good health.

CDR3 region: CASSQGTAGYTF. The CDR3 DNA is TGTGCCAGCAGCCAAGGGACTGCCGGCTACACCTTC. The V and J genes are TRBV11-2 and TRBJ1-2; TRBD1 is a possible D gene (5 bases). The germline V and J ends were trimmed by 5 bases and 8 bases, with 12 bases remaining between them. CDR1 SGHAT and CDR2 FQNNGV come from the germline V gene. This CDR3 comprises 12 residues.

The chain is built from TRBV29-1 and TRBJ2-5; a possible D gene is TRBD2 (5 bases). This CDR3 comprises 13 residues. The V gene lost 4 bases and the J gene lost 8 bases, with 17 bases spanning the gap. Germline CDR1 is SQVTM and CDR2 is ANQGSEA. CDR3 loop: CSVAEVLLETQYF. The CDR3 nucleotides read TGCAGCGTTGCGGAGGTATTACTTGAAACCCAGTACTTC.

The CDR3 DNA is TGTGCCAGCAGCTTAGGACAGTTCTCTGGAAACACCATATATTTT. Translation gives CASSLGQFSGNTIYF. The chain has TRBV7-6 and TRBJ1-3; TRBD1 is a possible D gene (5 bases). The germline gives CDR1 SGHVS, CDR2 FNYEAQ. V lost 1 base and J 0 bases, leaving 7 bases between the germline ends. The CDR3 contains 15 residues.

The chain has TRBV25-1 and TRBJ2-2; TRBD1 agrees at 7 bases. This CDR3 spans 16 amino acids. The germline V gene has CDR1 MGHDK and CDR2 SYGVNS. Trimming removed 1 base from V and 0 bases from J; junction bases left unmatched: 2. This chain's CDR3 is CASSEWDSPNTGELFF. The DNA of the CDR3 is TGTGCCAGCAGTGAATGGGACAGTCCGAACACCGGGGAGCTGTTTTTT.

This clonotype was seen only once. The V gene is TRBV5-1, the J gene TRBJ1-2; D is possibly TRBD1 (6 bases). This CDR3 has 17 residues. The germline V and J ends were trimmed by 0 bases and 4 bases, with 19 bases remaining between them. Germline V CDR1 and CDR2: SGHRS, YFSETQ. The CDR3 protein is CASSLDGQPSLTYGYTF. The DNA of the CDR3 is TGCGCCAGCAGCTTGGACGGACAGCCGTCTCTCACCTATGGCTACACCTTC.

The chain carries TRBV24-1 and TRBJ1-5; tentatively, D is TRBD1 (5 bases). The germline V gene encodes CDR1 KGHDR and CDR2 SFDVKD. CDR3 length: 16 residues. V lost 3 bases and J 3 bases, leaving 14 bases between the germline ends. For the CDR3, the DNA is TGTGCCACCAGTGATAGCCAGGGTGGGAACAATCAGCCCCAGCATTTT. This sequence encodes CATSDSQGGNNQPQHF.

V is TRBV19 and J is TRBJ2-1; TRBD2 matches at 8 bases. The V segment lost 5 bases and the J segment 10 bases; nucleotides outside the gene matches: 16. This CDR3 has 16 residues. Germline values: CDR1 LNHDA, CDR2 SQIVND (reference sequence). The CDR3 coding sequence is TGTGCCAGTAGTCCCGGGGGGGTACACATTACGGGGGAGCAGTTCTTC. It codes for CASSPGGVHITGEQFF.

The V call is TRBV7-2, the J call TRBJ2-1, with TRBD2 identical over 14 bases. The trim removed 5 bases at V and 0 bases at J, leaving 9 bases unmatched. The germline V gene encodes CDR1 SGHTA and CDR2 FQGNSA. The length of the CDR3 is 19 residues. The CDR3 sequence: CASSRRLAGGSASYNEQFF. The CDR3 nucleotides are TGTGCCAGCAGCCGAAGACTAGCGGGAGGGTCTGCCTCCTACAATGAGCAGTTCTTC.

The V gene is TRBV27, the J gene TRBJ2-7; tentatively, D is TRBD1 (6 bases). The CDR3 sequence is 14 residues long. Germline CDR1 is MNHEY and CDR2 is SMNVEV (reference sequence). With 8 bases removed from V and 3 bases from J, the gap between germline ends came to 17 bases. The CDR3 is CASGFWDKLYEQYF. In DNA form, the CDR3 reads TGTGCCAGCGGATTCTGGGACAAACTCTACGAGCAGTACTTC.

The rearrangement joins TRBV10-3 to TRBJ2-7; TRBD2 matches at 14 bases. The CDR3 runs to 17 residues. The trim removed 2 bases at V and 6 bases at J, leaving 9 bases unmatched. The germline V gene has CDR1 ENHRY and CDR2 SYGVKD. The CDR3 spells CAISERGTGTSGSEQYF. Here the CDR3 DNA reads TGTGCCATCAGTGAGCGGGGAACCGGGACTAGCGGGAGCGAGCAGTACTTC.

This chain connects TRBV4-1 to TRBJ1-1, with D unclear. The CDR3 covers 17 residues. Looked up from germline, CDR1 is MGHRA and CDR2 is YSYEKL. V was cut by 0 bases and J by 0 bases, with 14 bases left in between. Written as DNA, the CDR3 is TGCGCCAGCAGCCAAGACCCACGACAACGAATGAACACTGAAGCTTTCTTT. Its protein product is CASSQDPRQRMNTEAFF.

Worth noting for this clonotype: At one of its ends the junction is not consistent with the germline gene, which may arise from a read error. The J gene is TRBJ1-6, the V gene TRBV18, with D hard to call. The CDR3 is 16 amino acids. Germline-derived CDR1 and CDR2 are KGHSH and LQKENI. The CDR3 DNA reads TGTGCCATCTCACCACGGTCGGACGGAACTAATTCACCCCTCCACTTT. Translating it yields CAISPRSDGTNSPLHF.

This chain joins TRBV9 and TRBJ1-4; no definite D call. Germline CDR1 and CDR2: SGDLS and YYNGEE. This CDR3 has 15 residues. V lost 4 bases to trimming and J lost 8 bases, with 18 bases between them. The CDR3: CASSIRASGGEKLFF. In DNA form, the CDR3 reads TGTGCCAGCAGCATCCGGGCCTCGGGAGGAGAAAAACTGTTTTTT.

The gene calls are TRBV10-3 and TRBJ2-7, with TRBD1 as a possible D gene (5 bases). Trimming shortened V by 11 bases and J by 2 bases, and 13 bases separated the two germline ends. The CDR3 spans 12 residues. CDR1 and CDR2 (germline): ENHRY, SYGVKD. The CDR3 protein is CAAGQETYEQYF. CDR3 coding DNA: TGTGCCGCAGGGCAGGAAACCTACGAGCAGTACTTC.

The chain is built from TRBV19 and TRBJ2-7, with a weak D call TRBD1 (6 bases). CDR3 length: 14 residues. CDR1 and CDR2 from the germline V gene are LNHDA and SQIVND (reference sequence). The germline V and J ends were trimmed by 6 bases and 2 bases, with 14 bases remaining between them. In nucleotides, the CDR3 is TGTGCCAGTAGCCCGGGACAAGGAGCCTACGAGCAGTACTTC. This encodes CASSPGQGAYEQYF. Full variable domain (missing parts from reference TRBV19 and TRBJ2-7): DGGITQSPKYLFRKEGQNVTLSCEQNLNHDAMYWYRQDPGQGLRLIYYSQIVNDFQKGDIAEGYSVSREKKESFPLTVTSAQKNPTAFYLCASSPGQGAYEQYFGPGTRLTVT.

The chain has TRBV15 and TRBJ2-1; D ambiguous. This CDR3 has 16 amino acids. With 0 bases removed from V and 0 bases from J, the gap between germline ends came to 9 bases. Germline V gene lookup returns CDR1 LNHNV and CDR2 YYDKDF (reference sequence). The CDR3 region has the DNA TGTGCCACCAGCAGAGATTTCGGTAGCTCCTACAATGAGCAGTTCTTC. The encoded protein is CATSRDFGSSYNEQFF.

This chain connects TRBV4-3 to TRBJ2-2; D uncertain. The V end was cut by 4 bases, the J end by 6 bases, with 9 bases between. This CDR3 spans 13 amino acids. Germline lookup yields CDR1 LGHNA and CDR2 YSLEER. The CDR3 region is CASSRHRAGELFF. The CDR3 nucleotides are TGCGCCAGCAGCCGACACCGGGCCGGGGAGCTGTTTTTT.

The CDR3 sequence: CASSPLEEGAIQYF. The DNA of the CDR3 is TGTGCCAGCTCACCACTGGAGGAAGGAGCCATTCAGTACTTC. This chain links TRBV18 with TRBJ2-4; weak D call: TRBD2 (5 bases). CDR1 is KGHSH, CDR2 LQKENI, per germline. CDR3 length: 14 amino acids. Trimming cost V 1 base and J 9 bases, with 13 bases left between them.

This clonotype was seen a single time. This rearrangement joins TRBV20-1 to TRBJ1-5, with 7 bases identical to TRBD1. This CDR3 contains 15 residues. Germline CDR1 reads DFQATT; CDR2 reads SNEGSKA (reference sequence). V dropped 6 bases and J dropped 5; count of bases not matched to a gene: 13. CDR3 in amino acids: CSATSGTEPHQPQHF. In DNA, the CDR3 is TGCAGTGCCACTTCTGGGACAGAGCCACATCAGCCCCAGCATTTT.

V gene TRBV7-2 combines with J gene TRBJ2-7; D not certain. V shed 5 bases and J shed 2 bases, with 16 bases lying between them. The CDR3 loop spans 15 amino acids. CDR1 is SGHTA and CDR2 is FQGNSA in the germline V gene. The CDR3 loop reads CASSLAPAQAYEQYF. The CDR3 region has the DNA TGTGCCAGCAGCCTTGCTCCGGCCCAAGCCTACGAGCAGTACTTC. Variable domain in full (rest from reference TRBV7-2 and TRBJ2-7): GAGVSQSPSNKVTEKGKDVELRCDPISGHTALYWYRQSLGQGLEFLIYFQGNSAPDKSGLPSDRFSAERTGGSVSTLTIQRTQQEDSAVYLCASSLAPAQAYEQYFGPGTRLTVT.

The chain joins TRBV28 to TRBJ1-2; possible D gene TRBD1, 5 bases. Germline-derived CDR1 and CDR2 are MDHEN and SYDVKM. Trimming stripped 6 bases from V and 11 bases from J, with 25 bases between. The CDR3 is 15 amino acids. In DNA form, the CDR3 reads TGTGCCAGCAGCTCTCTCGTTCTCACAGGTTTCTTGTACACCTTC. Amino acids: CASSSLVLTGFLYTF.

V gene TRBV9 combines with J gene TRBJ2-6, with 8 bases that match TRBD1. The ends lost 3 bases at V and 2 bases at J; junction bases unmatched: 16. The CDR3 runs 20 residues. Looked up from germline, CDR1 is SGDLS and CDR2 is YYNGEE. This CDR3 is CASSARPDRERRAGANVLTF. The CDR3 nucleotides read TGTGCCAGCAGCGCTCGTCCGGACAGGGAAAGGCGCGCTGGGGCCAACGTCCTGACTTTC.

This sequence joins TRBV15 and TRBJ1-4; TRBD1 matches at 9 bases. The CDR3 covers 15 residues. The germline V gene has CDR1 LNHNV and CDR2 YYDKDF (reference sequence). The V and J ends lost 5 bases and 11 bases, in that order; junction bases with no gene match: 12. As DNA, the CDR3 is TGTGCCACCAGCCTCACCGGGACAGGGCGTTGGAAACTGTTTTTT. Protein product: CATSLTGTGRWKLFF.

The chain uses TRBV4-3 and TRBJ1-6, with a possible D match to TRBD1 (5 bases). V was pared by 3 bases and J by 0 bases, with 18 bases between. Per germline, CDR1 LGHNA and CDR2 YSLEER. The CDR3 extends over 19 amino acids. CDR3 bases: TGCGCCAGCAGCCAGGCCGGGACGGTGGGGAGCTCCTATAATTCACCCCTCCACTTT. Protein: CASSQAGTVGSSYNSPLHF.

The V and J genes are TRBV20-1 and TRBJ2-1; no firm D call. This CDR3 contains 16 residues. Germline CDR1 and CDR2: DFQATT and SNEGSKA (reference sequence). CDR3 protein: CRAGPPKVGSYNEQFF. DNA of the CDR3: TGCAGGGCCGGTCCTCCGAAAGTAGGCTCCTACAATGAGCAGTTCTTC.

V usage is TRBV12-3 or TRBV12-4 and J usage is TRBJ2-3; 8 nucleotides agree with TRBD2. V shed 5 bases and J 0 bases; nucleotides not matched to a gene: 10. The CDR3 covers 17 residues. CDR3 nucleotide sequence: TGTGCCAGCAGTGCCCGGGTACTAGCGGCTAGCACAGATACGCAGTATTTT. It encodes CASSARVLAASTDTQYF.

This clonotype appeared a few times. The rearrangement uses TRBV25-1 and TRBJ1-4; 9 bases match TRBD1. This CDR3 comprises 16 residues. V was clipped by 4 bases and J by 6 bases; unmatched bases: 9. The germline V gene has CDR1 MGHDK and CDR2 SYGVNS. The CDR3 spells CASSAILTGGDEKLFF. CDR3 bases: TGTGCCAGCAGTGCGATACTGACAGGGGGGGATGAAAAACTGTTTTTT.

Remarks on this clonotype: It may be a read error: a sequence one base away is much more abundant. The chain carries TRBV7-2 and TRBJ2-1; 7 bases are shared with TRBD2. V dropped 6 bases and J dropped 11; count of bases not matched to a gene: 16. Germline CDR1 SGHTA, CDR2 FQGNSA. There are 15 residues in the CDR3. CDR3 nucleotides: TGTGCCAGCAGGCGTAGTGCGGGAGTAGGAAATAAGCAGTTCTTC. As protein: CASRRSAGVGNKQFF.

The rearrangement joins TRBV6-1 to TRBJ2-7; D call uncertain. The CDR3 sequence is 13 residues long. From germline, CDR1 is MNHNS and CDR2 SASEGT. With 4 bases removed from V and 6 bases from J, the gap between germline ends came to 13 bases. The CDR3 protein is CASSVASAGEQYF. The CDR3 coding sequence is TGTGCCAGCAGTGTGGCGTCGGCTGGCGAGCAGTACTTC.

This clonotype was detected a few times. The rearrangement uses TRBV20-1 and TRBJ2-1, with TRBD2 matching 10 bases. The CDR3 covers 14 residues. CDR1 DFQATT and CDR2 SNEGSKA come from the germline V gene (reference sequence). Trimming at V came to 3 bases and at J to 6 bases, leaving 5 bases not matched to a gene. Here the CDR3 DNA reads TGCAGTGCTAGTGGTCTAGCGGGGGTCAATGAGCAGTTCTTC. It specifies CSASGLAGVNEQFF.

The sample holds a few counts of this clonotype. The genes are TRBV6-5 and TRBJ2-7; a weak D match, TRBD1 (7 bases). CDR1 is MNHEY and CDR2 is SVGAGI in the germline V gene. Trimming cost V 6 bases and J 5 bases, with 17 bases left between them. This CDR3 comprises 14 residues. The CDR3 DNA follows: TGTGCCAGCAGAGCACCTCCAGGGGGGAACGAGCAGTACTTC. This codes for CASRAPPGGNEQYF.

J is TRBJ2-2 and V is TRBV11-1, with D unclear. Trimming stripped 5 bases from V and 1 base from J, with 14 bases between. Germline V gives CDR1 SGHAT, CDR2 FQDESV (reference sequence). The CDR3 is made up of 16 amino acids. The CDR3 bases are TGTGCCAGCAGCGCTAACCAACGCTTGAACACCGGGGAGCTGTTTTTT. As protein: CASSANQRLNTGELFF.